What follows are 24 T cell receptor beta chains derived from one specimen sequenced in a study of cytomegalovirus exposure and HLA in healthy donors. The primer mix had 60 Vbeta and 13 Jbeta primers. The repertoire was sequenced with immunoSEQ multiplex PCR; TCRdb's copy has only in-frame clones and lacks some. Found here are around 37,000 clones, 82% of them singletons; the top ten hold over 9.5%. Sequencing used PBMCs. These receptors were obtained from a woman aged 18-29 years in good health and CMV-seropositive.

The rearrangement links TRBV28 to TRBJ2-7; maybe TRBD2 (6 bases). CDR1 is MDHEN, CDR2 SYDVKM, per germline. V lost 6 bases, J lost 2 bases, and 17 bases lay in between. This CDR3 spans 15 amino acids. The CDR3 nucleotides read TGTGCCAGCAGCCCCCGGGGAGGCAGTACCTACGAGCAGTACTTC. Residues: CASSPRGGSTYEQYF.

This clone has only one observation. The rearrangement joins TRBV14 to TRBJ1-5; D not certain. Between the trimmed V and J ends, which lost 0 bases and 1 base, there was a span of 13 bases. This CDR3 is 17 amino acids long. Looked up from germline, CDR1 is SGHDN and CDR2 is FVKESK. CDR3 sequence reads: CASSQDRRRVSNQPQHF. DNA of the CDR3: TGTGCCAGCAGCCAAGATAGAAGGAGGGTAAGCAATCAGCCCCAGCATTTT.

This chain connects TRBV6-1 to TRBJ1-2; 7 bases agree with TRBD1. CDR1 and CDR2 (germline): MNHNS, SASEGT. This CDR3 spans 15 amino acids. After removal of 2 bases from V and 3 bases from J, the junction contained 6 bases not matched to a gene. In nucleotides, the CDR3 is TGTGCCAGCAGTGAACCGGGACAGAGCCACTATGGCTACACCTTC. Its protein product is CASSEPGQSHYGYTF.

The chain uses TRBV19 and TRBJ1-4; maybe TRBD1 (6 bases). V was shortened by 4 bases and J by 4 bases, with 10 bases between the two germline ends. The length of the CDR3 is 14 residues. Germline loops: CDR1 LNHDA, CDR2 SQIVND (reference sequence). The CDR3 sequence: CASSNGRGNEKLFF. In DNA, the CDR3 is TGTGCCAGTAGTAATGGCAGGGGTAATGAAAAACTGTTTTTT.

The chain is built from TRBV9 and TRBJ2-2, with D maybe TRBD1 (5 bases). This CDR3 spans 16 amino acids. Trimming left V 1 base short and J 1 base short, with 11 bases between. The germline V gene encodes CDR1 SGDLS and CDR2 YYNGEE. The CDR3 DNA reads as TGTGCCAGCAGCGTAACCCCAGGGTTGAACACCGGGGAGCTGTTTTTT. Amino acid sequence: CASSVTPGLNTGELFF.

The rearrangement joins TRBV15 to TRBJ2-3; 14 bases align to TRBD2. Germline V gives CDR1 LNHNV, CDR2 YYDKDF (reference sequence). The CDR3 loop spans 23 amino acids. The V gene end was trimmed by 5 bases and the J gene end by 4 bases; junction bases not matched to a gene: 26. DNA for the CDR3: TGTGCCACCAGCGAGGGTTGGTCCTCGACTAGCGGGAGGGCCGGTAATCGGGCAGATACGCAGTATTTT. Translated: CATSEGWSSTSGRAGNRADTQYF.

This clone has a single count. V usage is TRBV5-1 and J usage is TRBJ2-5, with D unclear. V lost 1 base, J lost 5 bases, and 6 bases lay in between. This CDR3 has 12 amino acids. Germline CDR1 reads SGHRS; CDR2 reads YFSETQ. CDR3 loop: CASSLSMETQYF. CDR3 DNA: TGCGCCAGCAGCTTGTCAATGGAGACCCAGTACTTC.

This clone has just one count. The chain combines TRBV5-4 with TRBJ2-6; maybe TRBD2 (6 bases). The germline V gene has CDR1 SGHNT and CDR2 YYREEE (reference sequence). V was pared by 2 bases and J by 5 bases, with 11 bases between. The CDR3 has 15 amino acids. The CDR3 DNA follows: TGTGCCAGCAGCTTACGGGGGTACCGGGCCAACGTCCTGACTTTC. It translates to CASSLRGYRANVLTF.

This rearrangement joins TRBV11-2 to TRBJ1-1, with TRBD1 as a possible D gene (6 bases). The V end lost 5 bases, the J end lost 8 bases, and 12 bases lay between the germline ends. The CDR3 runs to 12 residues. CDR1 and CDR2 (germline): SGHAT, FQNNGV. CDR3 sequence (DNA): TGTGCCAGCAGCCCTTGGACAGCGGAAGCTTTCTTT. Protein product: CASSPWTAEAFF.

The chain recombines TRBV11-2 with TRBJ2-7, with D perhaps TRBD1 (6 bases). The germline gives CDR1 SGHAT, CDR2 FQNNGV. This CDR3 region has 15 residues. V was cut by 3 bases and J by 4 bases, with 16 bases left in between. The CDR3 bases are TGTGCCAGCAGCTTCACAGACCGGACAGATTACGAGCAGTACTTC. It yields the protein CASSFTDRTDYEQYF.

The rearrangement links TRBV2 to TRBJ2-1; TRBD2 might be the D (6 bases). The germline V gene has CDR1 SNHLY and CDR2 FYNNEI. The ends were cut back, 8 bases at V and 2 bases at J, with 13 bases in the middle. The CDR3 is 14 residues long. CDR3 in DNA: TGTGCCAGCCTGAAGGAGGGGACCTACAATGAGCAGTTCTTC. This gives the protein CASLKEGTYNEQFF. The full variable domain, in which reference TRBV2 and TRBJ2-1 provide the parts outside the CDR3, is EPEVTQTPSHQVTQMGQEVILRCVPISNHLYFYWYRQILGQKVEFLVSFYNNEISEKSEIFDDQFSVERPDGSNFTLKIRSTKLEDSAMYFCASLKEGTYNEQFFGPGTRLTVL.

The genes are TRBV13 and TRBJ2-5; D gene uncertain. Per germline, CDR1 PRHDT and CDR2 FYEKMQ (reference sequence). This CDR3 is 14 amino acids long. Trimming removed 5 bases from V and 1 base from J, with 11 bases in between. CDR3 nucleotide sequence: TGTGCCAGCAGCGCCCGACAAGTCCAAGAGACCCAGTACTTC. Its protein product is CASSARQVQETQYF.

In the case of this clone: At one boundary the junction diverges from the germline segment, which might be a read error. The chain carries TRBV7-9 and TRBJ1-3, with D maybe TRBD1 (5 bases). The germline V gene encodes CDR1 SEHNR and CDR2 FQNEAQ (reference sequence). The length of the CDR3 is 14 residues. CDR3 in amino acids: CSSSFRGIGNTIYF. CDR3 DNA: TGTTCCAGCAGCTTTAGGGGTATAGGAAACACCATATATTTT.

This clone was recorded once. The chain has TRBV27 and TRBJ2-7, with a weak D call TRBD1 (5 bases). The CDR3 contains 14 residues. CDR1 is MNHEY, CDR2 SMNVEV, per germline (reference sequence). V lost 8 bases to trimming and J lost 6 bases, with 20 bases between them. CDR3: CASLGRATSTEQYF. CDR3 nucleotides: TGTGCCAGCCTAGGCAGGGCTACATCGACCGAGCAGTACTTC.

V gene TRBV5-6 combines with J gene TRBJ2-4, with 9 bases matching TRBD2. Per germline, CDR1 SGHDT and CDR2 YYEEEE. The V gene end was trimmed by 4 bases and the J gene end by 3 bases; junction bases not matched to a gene: 14. CDR3 length: 18 amino acids. CDR3 bases: TGTGCCAGCAGCGGGGGGACTAGCCGGTCTGTTGGCAAAAACATTCAGTACTTC. It encodes CASSGGTSRSVGKNIQYF.

V usage is TRBV5-6 and J usage is TRBJ2-2; D gene unclear. CDR1 and CDR2 (germline): SGHDT, YYEEEE. The CDR3 runs to 13 residues. Trimming took off 4 bases at V and 5 bases at J, with 9 bases between the two ends. Here the CDR3 reads CASSLKETGELFF. DNA of the CDR3: TGTGCCAGCAGCCTCAAAGAGACCGGGGAGCTGTTTTTT. The whole variable domain, filled in from reference TRBV5-6 and TRBJ2-2, reads DAGVTQSPTHLIKTRGQQVTLRCSPKSGHDTVSWYQQALGQGPQFIFQYYEEEERQRGNFPDRFSGHQFPNYSSELNVNALLLGDSALYLCASSLKETGELFFGEGSRLTVL.

The chain uses TRBV6-5 and TRBJ2-3; the match to TRBD2 covers 7 bases. The CDR3 totals 14 residues. The V gene's germline CDR1 is MNHEY and CDR2 SVGAGI. Unmatched junction bases numbered 3, after V lost 3 bases and J lost 3 bases. The CDR3 region has the DNA TGTGCCAGCAGTTATCCCGGGGGGACAGATACGCAGTATTTT. This codes for CASSYPGGTDTQYF.

This rearrangement joins TRBV11-2 to TRBJ1-2; the match to TRBD1 covers 7 bases. The J segment lost 5 bases and the V segment lost 5 bases, leaving 11 bases of the junction unmatched. Per germline, CDR1 SGHAT and CDR2 FQNNGV. The CDR3 loop spans 15 amino acids. The DNA for the CDR3 is TGTGCCAGCAGCCTCAATACCGGGGACAGATATGGCTACACCTTC. Translated, it gives CASSLNTGDRYGYTF.

The V and J genes are TRBV28 and TRBJ1-1; 7 bases fit TRBD1. Unmatched junction bases numbered 12, after V lost 6 bases and J lost 8 bases. The germline CDR1 and CDR2 sequences are MDHEN and SYDVKM. This CDR3 is built from 14 residues. In nucleotides, the CDR3 is TGTGCCAGCAGCTTCGGACAGGTGATTGGGGAAGCTTTCTTT. Translation gives CASSFGQVIGEAFF. Full variable domain (outside the CDR3, taken from reference TRBV28 and TRBJ1-1): DVKVTQSSRYLVKRTGEKVFLECVQDMDHENMFWYRQDPGLGLRLIYFSYDVKMKEKGDIPEGYSVSREKKERFSLILESASTNQTSMYLCASSFGQVIGEAFFGQGTRLTVV.

The rearrangement uses TRBV11-2 and TRBJ2-7; perhaps TRBD1 as D (5 bases). V lost 5 bases to trimming and J lost 2 bases, with 10 bases between them. The germline V gene encodes CDR1 SGHAT and CDR2 FQNNGV. The CDR3 is made up of 13 amino acids. The CDR3 loop is CASSKWTTYEQYF. The CDR3 DNA reads as TGTGCCAGCAGCAAGTGGACAACCTACGAGCAGTACTTC.

J is TRBJ1-5 and V is TRBV15; D gene uncertain. Germline CDR1 LNHNV, CDR2 YYDKDF (reference sequence). This CDR3 has 15 amino acids. The V end was cut by 6 bases, the J end by 2 bases, with 14 bases between. The CDR3 nucleotides are TGTGCCACCAGTCATAGGGAGGCGGGCAATCAGCCCCAGCATTTT. Translating it yields CATSHREAGNQPQHF.

V is TRBV15 and J is TRBJ2-7; the match to TRBD1 covers 7 bases. The CDR3 is made up of 14 amino acids. J was trimmed by 5 bases and V by 4 bases; bases with no gene match: 8. CDR1 LNHNV and CDR2 YYDKDF come from the germline V gene (reference sequence). The CDR3 DNA reads TGTGCCACCAGCAAGTCCAGGGGGATGAACGAGCAGTACTTC. Protein: CATSKSRGMNEQYF. Combining the CDR3 with reference TRBV15 and TRBJ2-7 gives the whole variable domain DAMVIQNPRYQVTQFGKPVTLSCSQTLNHNVMYWYQQKSSQAPKLLFHYYDKDFNNEADTPDNFQSRRPNTSFCFLDIRSPGLGDTAMYLCATSKSRGMNEQYFGPGTRLTVT.

This clone was seen only a few times. The CDR3 DNA reads TGTGCCAGCAGCCTAAGGGGGTCCTACGAGCAGTACTTC. Protein sequence: CASSLRGSYEQYF. The V call is TRBV27, the J call TRBJ2-7; D perhaps matches TRBD1 (6 bases). This CDR3 spans 13 amino acids. Per germline, CDR1 MNHEY and CDR2 SMNVEV (reference sequence). The V and J ends lost 6 bases and 1 base respectively, with 10 bases between them.

The chain links TRBV19 to TRBJ1-1, with 9 bases that match TRBD1. This CDR3 comprises 15 residues. V lost 4 bases to trimming and J lost 5 bases; unmatched junction nucleotides: 8. CDR1 and CDR2 from the germline V gene are LNHDA and SQIVND (reference sequence). This CDR3 is CASSTSGQGTTEAFF. CDR3 in DNA: TGTGCCAGTAGTACCTCGGGACAGGGTACGACTGAAGCTTTCTTT.